A single sample is the source of the 19 T cell receptor beta chains below, sequenced in a study of tumor and adjacent non-tumor tissue in lung cancer (dated by TCRdb to between 2017 and 2018). Library prep was done by multiplex PCR. Sequencer: Illumina HiSeq 2500. Following protocols modified from ARM-PCR, the researchers constructed TCRbeta libraries through three rounds of nested PCR with primers (Table S4). TCRdb trimmed public reads at Q25 via fastp, called clones via MiXCR and kept in-frame beta chains. Rows with one shared CDR3 protein collapse into an entry with the most common genes and DNA. The sample table holds about 78,000 distinct CDR3 sequences, of which roughly 76% were seen once. Jointly, the top ten make up 10% to 15% of the sample. Bulk unsorted tissue served as the source for RNA extraction, and RNA quality was assessed using a NanoDrop ND-1000 and an Agilent 2100. The sample consisted of lung tumor tissue. These receptors originate from a woman between 45 and 60 years old with non-small cell lung cancer.

In its sample, this clonotype was seen a few times. The junction differs from germline at one of its ends, possibly a read error. The rearrangement links TRBV9 to TRBJ2-2, with 8 bases aligning to TRBD2. The germline V gene encodes CDR1 SGDLS and CDR2 YYNGEE. The CDR3 runs to 15 residues. CDR3 amino acids: CASSPGLDGTRELFF. CDR3 DNA: TGTGCCAGCAGCCCGGGACTAGACGGCACCAGGGAGCTGTTTTTT.

A note on this clonotype: The germline gene is not matched at one end of the junction; a read error may be the cause. The V gene is TRBV5-6, the J gene TRBJ2-2; D is possibly TRBD1 or TRBD2 (5 bases each). The CDR3 covers 14 residues. Per the germline V gene, CDR1 is SGHDT and CDR2 is YYEEEE. In DNA, the CDR3 is TGTGCCAGCAGTTTGGGACGGAACACCGCGGAGTTATTTTTT. Translating it yields CASSLGRNTAELFF.

About this clonotype: A read error may produce the germline difference seen at one junction end. The chain combines TRBV20-1 with TRBJ1-1, with D tentatively TRBD1 (5 bases). The CDR3 has 15 residues. Germline assignment: CDR1 DFQATT and CDR2 SNEGSKA (reference sequence). The CDR3 nucleotides are TGCAGTGTTAGAGCCCAAGGGGTTGCGGGGACTGAAGCTTTCTTT. Translation: CSVRAQGVAGTEAFF.

In the case of this clonotype: One end of the junction does not line up with germline, which may come from a read error. The chain recombines TRBV5-4 with TRBJ1-6; the match to TRBD1 covers 7 bases. The germline V gene encodes CDR1 SGHNT and CDR2 YYREEE (reference sequence). This CDR3 is built from 15 residues. CDR3 nucleotide sequence: TGTGCCAACAGCTTGGGCAGGGGGTCTAATTCACACCTCCACTTT. The encoded protein is CANSLGRGSNSHLHF.

On this clonotype itself: At one end, the junction sequence differs from germline, possibly due to a read error. The chain employs TRBV11-2 and TRBJ1-6; D gene unclear. Germline CDR1 SGHAT, CDR2 FQNNGV. The CDR3 has 14 residues. The CDR3: CTSSLRRDYSPLRF. CDR3 DNA sequence: TGTACCAGCAGCTTACGACGGGATTATTCACCCCTCCGCTTC.

By share of the sample, this clonotype is medium-sized (0.01 to 0.1%). J is TRBJ1-5 and V is TRBV6-1; D remains ambiguous. The V gene's germline CDR1 is MNHNS and CDR2 SASEGT. V was cut by 2 bases and J by 0 bases, with 11 bases left in between. There are 16 residues in the CDR3. CDR3 sequence: CASSEMSQTSNQPQHF. The CDR3, as DNA: TGTGCCAGCAGTGAAATGAGCCAAACTAGCAATCAGCCCCAGCATTTT.

Regarding this clonotype: This CDR3 is missing its conserved last phenylalanine or tryptophan, likely due to a read error. CDR3 nucleotide sequence: TGCAGTGTTGAGGGGGACGGACTCAATGAGCAGTTCATC. Residues: CSVEGDGLNEQFI. The chain employs TRBV29-1 and TRBJ2-1; possible D gene TRBD1, 6 bases. Germline V gene lookup returns CDR1 SQVTM and CDR2 ANQGSEA. CDR3 size: 13 residues.

As regards this clonotype: Sequence at one end of the junction differs from germline and may be a read error. The chain uses TRBV29-1 and TRBJ1-1; a weak D match, TRBD1 (5 bases). The length of the CDR3 is 12 residues. Germline values: CDR1 SQVTM, CDR2 ANQGSEA. CDR3 in amino acids: CSVVRGWAKALF. The CDR3 DNA reads as TGCAGCGTTGTAAGGGGATGGGCTAAAGCTTTATTT.

The chain employs TRBV5-4 and TRBJ2-7; D call uncertain. The CDR3 runs 13 residues. Germline lookup yields CDR1 SGHNT and CDR2 YYREEE (reference sequence). The CDR3 coding sequence is TGTGCCAGCAGCTTCTCGAGCTCCTACGAACAGTACGTC. Protein sequence: CASSFSSSYEQYV.

A note on this clonotype: This is likely a read error, given that the CDR3 carries no conserved phenylalanine or tryptophan at its end. The genes are TRBV10-2 and TRBJ2-4; 7 bases agree with TRBD1. CDR1 and CDR2 from the germline V gene are WSHSY and SAAADI. The CDR3 sequence is 14 residues long. CDR3 region: CFSINRGLGNIQYI. DNA for the CDR3: TGCTTCAGCATAAACAGGGGTTTAGGAAACATTCAGTACATC.

Notes on this clonotype: At one end, the junction sequence differs from germline, possibly due to a read error. The rearrangement joins TRBV29-1 to TRBJ2-1, with a weak D call TRBD2 (5 bases). The germline gives CDR1 SQVTM, CDR2 ANQGSEA. This CDR3 is 14 amino acids long. CDR3 DNA sequence: TGCAGCGTCGAACTCTACGGGGTCTACTATGAGCAGTTCTTC. This codes for CSVELYGVYYEQFF.

Notes on this clonotype: One end of the junction fails to match germline, which may point to a read error. The chain combines TRBV6-1 with TRBJ2-7; D might be TRBD1 or TRBD2, each matching 5 bases. Germline values: CDR1 MNHNS, CDR2 SASEGT. This CDR3 has 15 amino acids. The DNA for the CDR3 is TGTGCCAGCGGTGCCCGGGACCCCATCCACTACGAGCAGTATTTC. Protein sequence: CASGARDPIHYEQYF.

This clonotype was recorded once. Since the CDR3 does not end with the conserved phenylalanine or tryptophan, this likely comes from a read error. V and J are TRBV11-2 and TRBJ2-1, with TRBD2 identical over 7 bases. The germline CDR1 and CDR2 sequences are SGHAT and FQNNGV. The V segment lost 7 bases and the J segment 3 bases; nucleotides outside the gene matches: 12. The CDR3 runs to 16 residues. The CDR3 DNA reads as TGTGCCAGCACCCCAGAGGGCGGGGGAAGCTACAATGAGCAGTTCTTA. Translating it yields CASTPEGGGSYNEQFL.

With respect to this clonotype: This likely comes from a read error, as the CDR3 has no conserved phenylalanine or tryptophan at its end. The limits of the CDR3 on the DNA are not certain, so only TCRdb's listed CDR3 is given. The J gene is TRBJ2-1, the V gene TRBV11-2; the D call in the table, TRBD1, was not verified against the DNA. Both ends counted, the CDR3 spans 17 residues. Looked up from germline, CDR1 is SGHAT and CDR2 is FQNNGV. This CDR3 is CASTPEGGGSSYNERFI.

This chain uses TRBV12-3 or TRBV12-4 with TRBJ2-3; possible D gene TRBD1, 6 bases. Trimming pared 6 bases from V and 2 bases from J, leaving 15 bases between. CDR3 size: 15 residues. The CDR3 nucleotides read TGTGCCAGCAGATCAGGGACACTTCACACAGATACGCAGTATTTT. It yields the protein CASRSGTLHTDTQYF.

CDR3 nucleotides: TGTACCAACAGATTAACACGTACTAACTATGGCTACACCTTC. Its translation: CTNRLTRTNYGYTF. This chain joins TRBV11-2 and TRBJ1-2, with no clear D. Germline CDR1 is SGHAT and CDR2 is FQNNGV. The CDR3 consists of 14 residues.

The chain employs TRBV6-2 or TRBV6-3 and TRBJ2-1; TRBD2 matches at 9 bases. This CDR3 region has 17 residues. Looked up from germline, CDR1 is MNHEY and CDR2 is SVGEGT. With 10 bases clipped from V and 3 bases from J, the junction kept 16 bases outside the gene matches. CDR3 DNA: TGTGCCAACAGATCCCCGCATAGCGGGAGCGGCTACAATGAGCAGTTCTTC. Translating it yields CANRSPHSGSGYNEQFF.

This clonotype was recorded a few times. The rearrangement joins TRBV7-9 to TRBJ2-1; the D gene is possibly TRBD1 (5 bases). This CDR3 has 14 amino acids. The germline V gene encodes CDR1 SEHNR and CDR2 FQNEAQ (reference sequence). The V end was cut by 5 bases, the J end by 5 bases, with 13 bases between. CDR3 residues: CASSPYTGDNEQFF. The CDR3 DNA reads TGTGCCAGCAGCCCTTATACAGGAGACAATGAGCAGTTCTTC.

The chain carries TRBV6-2 or TRBV6-3 and TRBJ1-1, with TRBD1 matching over 11 bases. The germline gives CDR1 MNHEY, CDR2 SVGEGT. CDR3 length: 15 amino acids. Germline trimming cut 4 bases from V and 7 bases from J; bases unmatched to any gene: 8. CDR3 in amino acids: CASSWRTGGDIEAFF. The CDR3 region has the DNA TGTGCCAGCAGTTGGAGGACAGGGGGCGACATTGAAGCTTTCTTT.